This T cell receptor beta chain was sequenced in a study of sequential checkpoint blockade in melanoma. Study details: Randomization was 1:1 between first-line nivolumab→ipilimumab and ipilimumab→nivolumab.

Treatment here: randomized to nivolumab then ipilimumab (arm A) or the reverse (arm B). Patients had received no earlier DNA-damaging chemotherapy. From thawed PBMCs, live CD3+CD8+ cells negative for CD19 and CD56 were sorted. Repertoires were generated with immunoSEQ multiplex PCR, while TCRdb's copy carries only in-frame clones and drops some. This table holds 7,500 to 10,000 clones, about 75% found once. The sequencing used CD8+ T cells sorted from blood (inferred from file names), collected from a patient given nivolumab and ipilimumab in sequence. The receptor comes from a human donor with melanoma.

The CDR3 region is CASSVDPTGQGGGYTF. The DNA for the CDR3 is TGTGCCAGCAGCGTAGATCCTACCGGACAGGGAGGCGGCTACACCTTC. The chain carries TRBV9 and TRBJ1-2, with 8 nucleotides matching TRBD1. The V and J ends lost 0 bases and 8 bases, in that order; junction bases with no gene match: 12. The germline gives CDR1 SGDLS, CDR2 YYNGEE. The CDR3 runs 16 residues.